This T cell receptor beta chain derives from a study of T cell clonality in common variable immunodeficiency. Study-wide results and limits: CVID subjects showed higher TCRbeta clonality than healthy controls.

This clone was recorded many times. The antigen remains unidentified. The read ends 3 residues early relative to the CDR3; the germline J gene fills the gap. This table comes from immunoSEQ multiplex PCR, and its TCRdb copy is limited to in-frame clones, with some not included. The sample includes approximately 75,000 clones, none of them occurring once. Germline V gives CDR1 SNHLY, CDR2 FYNNEI. The length of the CDR3 is 17 residues. Trimming at V came to 10 bases and at J to 1 base, leaving 12 bases not matched to a gene. The sequenced material came from peripheral blood mononuclear cells. The chain combines TRBV2 with TRBJ1-5; 11 nucleotides agree with TRBD1. This receptor was identified in a person aged 18 to 75 in good health. Incomplete CDR3 DNA: TGTGCCACTCTCAAGGACAGGGGGCAGGCAAGCAATCAGCCC. It is translated as CATLKDRGQASNQP. In full, the CDR3 reads CATLKDRGQASNQPQHF.